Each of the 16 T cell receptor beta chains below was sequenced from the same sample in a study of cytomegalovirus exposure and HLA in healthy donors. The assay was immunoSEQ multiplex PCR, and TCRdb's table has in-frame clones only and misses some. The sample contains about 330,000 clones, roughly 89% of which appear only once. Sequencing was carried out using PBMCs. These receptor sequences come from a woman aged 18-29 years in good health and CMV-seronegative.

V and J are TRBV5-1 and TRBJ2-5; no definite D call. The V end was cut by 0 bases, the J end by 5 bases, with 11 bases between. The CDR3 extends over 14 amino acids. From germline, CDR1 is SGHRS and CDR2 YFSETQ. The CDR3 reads CASSLDSPWETQYF. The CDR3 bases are TGCGCCAGCAGCTTGGACAGCCCCTGGGAGACCCAGTACTTC.

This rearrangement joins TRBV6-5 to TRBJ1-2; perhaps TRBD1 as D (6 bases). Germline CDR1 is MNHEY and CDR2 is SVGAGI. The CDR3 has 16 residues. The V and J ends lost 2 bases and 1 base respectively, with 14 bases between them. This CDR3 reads CASSYGDKDYNYGYTF. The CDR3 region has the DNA TGTGCCAGCAGTTACGGGGACAAAGACTATAACTATGGCTACACCTTC.

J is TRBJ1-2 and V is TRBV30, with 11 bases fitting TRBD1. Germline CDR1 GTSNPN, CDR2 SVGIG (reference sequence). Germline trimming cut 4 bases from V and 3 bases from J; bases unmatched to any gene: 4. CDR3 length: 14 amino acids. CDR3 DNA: TGTGCCTGGACCAGGACAGGGGGCGACTATGGCTACACCTTC. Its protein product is CAWTRTGGDYGYTF.

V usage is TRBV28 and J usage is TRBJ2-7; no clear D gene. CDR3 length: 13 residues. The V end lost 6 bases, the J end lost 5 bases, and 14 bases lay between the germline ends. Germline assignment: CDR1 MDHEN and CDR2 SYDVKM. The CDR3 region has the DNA TGTGCCAGCAGCCCATTCGAACGGGACGAGCAGTACTTC. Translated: CASSPFERDEQYF.

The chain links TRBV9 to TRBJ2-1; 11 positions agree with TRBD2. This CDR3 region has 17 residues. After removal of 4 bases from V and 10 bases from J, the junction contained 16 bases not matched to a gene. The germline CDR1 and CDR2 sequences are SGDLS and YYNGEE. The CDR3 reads CASSLQGVAGGPWEQFF. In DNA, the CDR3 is TGTGCCAGCAGCTTACAAGGGGTAGCGGGAGGGCCATGGGAGCAGTTCTTC.

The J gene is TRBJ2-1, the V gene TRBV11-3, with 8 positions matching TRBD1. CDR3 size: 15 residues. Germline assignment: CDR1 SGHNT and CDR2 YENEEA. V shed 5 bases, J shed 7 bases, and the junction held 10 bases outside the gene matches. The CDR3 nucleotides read TGTGCCAGCAGCCTAACGACAGGGGTAATGAATGAGCAGTTCTTC. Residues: CASSLTTGVMNEQFF.

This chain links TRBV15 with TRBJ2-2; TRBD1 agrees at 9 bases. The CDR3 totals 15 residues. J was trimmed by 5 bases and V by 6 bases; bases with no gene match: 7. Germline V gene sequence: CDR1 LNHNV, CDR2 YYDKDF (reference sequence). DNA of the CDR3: TGTGCCACCAGGGACAGGGGAGAGGGGACCGGGGAGCTGTTTTTT. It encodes CATRDRGEGTGELFF.

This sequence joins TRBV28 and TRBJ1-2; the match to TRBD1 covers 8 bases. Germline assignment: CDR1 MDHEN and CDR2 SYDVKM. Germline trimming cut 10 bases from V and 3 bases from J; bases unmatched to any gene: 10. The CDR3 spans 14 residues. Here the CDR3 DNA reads TGTGCCACTCGTAGGACAGGGAAGGACTATGGCTACACCTTC. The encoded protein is CATRRTGKDYGYTF.

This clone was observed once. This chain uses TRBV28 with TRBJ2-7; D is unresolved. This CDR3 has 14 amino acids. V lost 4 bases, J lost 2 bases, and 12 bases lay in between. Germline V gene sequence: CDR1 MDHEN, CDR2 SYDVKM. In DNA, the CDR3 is TGTGCCAGCAGTTCCTATCAGGCCCCCTACGAGCAGTACTTC. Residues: CASSSYQAPYEQYF. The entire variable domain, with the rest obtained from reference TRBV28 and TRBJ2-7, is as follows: DVKVTQSSRYLVKRTGEKVFLECVQDMDHENMFWYRQDPGLGLRLIYFSYDVKMKEKGDIPEGYSVSREKKERFSLILESASTNQTSMYLCASSSYQAPYEQYFGPGTRLTVT.

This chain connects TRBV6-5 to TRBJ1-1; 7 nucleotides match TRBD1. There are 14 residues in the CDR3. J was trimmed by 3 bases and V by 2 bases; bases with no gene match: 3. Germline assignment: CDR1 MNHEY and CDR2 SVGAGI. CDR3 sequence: CASSYETGDTEAFF. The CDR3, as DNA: TGTGCCAGCAGTTACGAAACAGGGGACACTGAAGCTTTCTTT.

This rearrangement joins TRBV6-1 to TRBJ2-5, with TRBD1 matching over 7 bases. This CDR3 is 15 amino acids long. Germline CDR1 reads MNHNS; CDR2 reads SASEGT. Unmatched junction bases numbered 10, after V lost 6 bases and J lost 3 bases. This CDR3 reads CASRPTGWVEETQYF. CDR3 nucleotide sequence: TGTGCCAGCAGACCGACAGGGTGGGTTGAAGAGACCCAGTACTTC.

The DNA for the CDR3 is TGTGCCAGCAGCCAAGGGGCGGGGACAGAGGGATCTACGGGCTACACCTTC. Its translation is CASSQGAGTEGSTGYTF. V and J are TRBV4-2 and TRBJ1-2; 7 bases are shared with TRBD1. J gave up 8 bases and V 1 base, and 16 bases lay outside the gene matches. From germline, CDR1 is LGHNA and CDR2 YNFKEQ. CDR3 length equals 17 residues.

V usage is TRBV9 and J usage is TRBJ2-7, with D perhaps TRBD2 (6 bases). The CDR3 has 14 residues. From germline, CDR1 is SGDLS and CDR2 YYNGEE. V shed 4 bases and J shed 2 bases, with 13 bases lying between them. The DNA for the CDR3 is TGTGCCAGCAGCCCTTCGGGGGAAACCTACGAGCAGTACTTC. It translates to CASSPSGETYEQYF. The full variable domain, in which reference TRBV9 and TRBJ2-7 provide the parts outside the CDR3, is DSGVTQTPKHLITATGQRVTLRCSPRSGDLSVYWYQQSLDQGLQFLIQYYNGEERAKGNILERFSAQQFPDLHSELNLSSLELGDSALYFCASSPSGETYEQYFGPGTRLTVT.

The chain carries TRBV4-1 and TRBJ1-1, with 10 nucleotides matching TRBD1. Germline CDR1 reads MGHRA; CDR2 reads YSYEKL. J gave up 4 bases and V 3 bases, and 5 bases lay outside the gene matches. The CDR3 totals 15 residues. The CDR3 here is CASSQGQGFGTEAFF. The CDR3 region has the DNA TGCGCCAGCAGCCAGGGACAGGGGTTCGGCACTGAAGCTTTCTTT.

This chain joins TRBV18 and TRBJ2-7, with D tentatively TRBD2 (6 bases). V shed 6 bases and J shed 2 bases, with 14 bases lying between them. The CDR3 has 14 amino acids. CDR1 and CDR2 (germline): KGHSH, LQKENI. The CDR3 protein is CASSPGGYPYEQYF. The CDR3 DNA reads TGTGCCAGCTCCCCTGGAGGGTACCCCTACGAGCAGTACTTC. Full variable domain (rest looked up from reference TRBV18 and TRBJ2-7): NAGVMQNPRHLVRRRGQEARLRCSPMKGHSHVYWYRQLPEEGLKFMVYLQKENIIDESGMPKERFSAEFPKEGPSILRIQQVVRGDSAAYFCASSPGGYPYEQYFGPGTRLTVT.

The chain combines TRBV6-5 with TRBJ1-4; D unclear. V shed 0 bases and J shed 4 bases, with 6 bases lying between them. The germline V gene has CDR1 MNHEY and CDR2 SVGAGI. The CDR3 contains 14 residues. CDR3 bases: TGTGCCAGCAGTTACTCGAACGGTAATGAAAAACTGTTTTTT. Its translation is CASSYSNGNEKLFF.